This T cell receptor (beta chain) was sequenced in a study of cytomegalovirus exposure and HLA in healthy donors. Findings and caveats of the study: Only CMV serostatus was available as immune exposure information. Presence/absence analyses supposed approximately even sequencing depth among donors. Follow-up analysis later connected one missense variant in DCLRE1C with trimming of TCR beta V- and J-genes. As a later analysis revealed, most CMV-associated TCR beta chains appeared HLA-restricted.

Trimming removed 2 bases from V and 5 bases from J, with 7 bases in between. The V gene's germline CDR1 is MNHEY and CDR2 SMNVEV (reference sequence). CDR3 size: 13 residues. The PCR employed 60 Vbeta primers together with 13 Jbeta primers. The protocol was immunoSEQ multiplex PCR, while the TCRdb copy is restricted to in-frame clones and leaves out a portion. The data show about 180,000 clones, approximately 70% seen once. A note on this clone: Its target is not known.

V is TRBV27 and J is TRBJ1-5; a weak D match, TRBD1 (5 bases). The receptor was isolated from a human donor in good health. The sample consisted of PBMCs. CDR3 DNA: TGTGCCAGCAGTTTAGCGGGGGATCAGCCCCAGCATTTT. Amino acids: CASSLAGDQPQHF.